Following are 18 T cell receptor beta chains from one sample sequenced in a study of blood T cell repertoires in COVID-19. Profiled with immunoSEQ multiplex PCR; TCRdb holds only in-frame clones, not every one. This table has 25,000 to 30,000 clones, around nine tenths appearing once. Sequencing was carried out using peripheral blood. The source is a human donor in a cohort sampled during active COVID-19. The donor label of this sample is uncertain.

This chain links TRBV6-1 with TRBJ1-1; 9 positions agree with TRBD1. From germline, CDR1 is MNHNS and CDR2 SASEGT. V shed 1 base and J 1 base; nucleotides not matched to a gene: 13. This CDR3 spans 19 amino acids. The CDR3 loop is CASSEGYRGQGQTNTEAFF. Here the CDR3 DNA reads TGTGCCAGCAGTGAAGGATATAGGGGACAGGGTCAGACGAACACTGAAGCTTTCTTT.

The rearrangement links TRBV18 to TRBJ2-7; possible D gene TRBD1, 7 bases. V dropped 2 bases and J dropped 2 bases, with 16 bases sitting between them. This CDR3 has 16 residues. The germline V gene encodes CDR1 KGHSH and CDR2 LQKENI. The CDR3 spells CASSPGLEGATYEQYF. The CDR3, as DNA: TGTGCCAGCTCACCAGGGTTGGAGGGGGCGACCTACGAGCAGTACTTC.

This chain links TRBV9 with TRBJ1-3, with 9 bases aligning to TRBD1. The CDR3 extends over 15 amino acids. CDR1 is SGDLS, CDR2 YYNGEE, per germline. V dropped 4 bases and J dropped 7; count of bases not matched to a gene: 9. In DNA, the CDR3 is TGTGCCAGCAGCCCCGGACAGGGGTTTCGTAACACCATATATTTT. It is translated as CASSPGQGFRNTIYF.

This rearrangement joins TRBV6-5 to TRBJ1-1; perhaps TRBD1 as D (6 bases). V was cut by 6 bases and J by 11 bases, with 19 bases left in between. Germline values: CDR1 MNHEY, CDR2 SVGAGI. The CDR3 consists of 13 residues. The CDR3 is CASSDTGPRSAFF. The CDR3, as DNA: TGTGCCAGCAGCGATACAGGGCCCAGATCGGCTTTCTTT.

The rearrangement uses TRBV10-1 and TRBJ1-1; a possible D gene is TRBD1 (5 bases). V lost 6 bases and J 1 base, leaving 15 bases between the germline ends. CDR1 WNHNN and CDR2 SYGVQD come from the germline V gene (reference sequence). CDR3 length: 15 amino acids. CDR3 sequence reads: CASSPSGGGNTEAFF. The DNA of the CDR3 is TGCGCCAGCAGCCCGTCTGGGGGGGGGAACACTGAAGCTTTCTTT.

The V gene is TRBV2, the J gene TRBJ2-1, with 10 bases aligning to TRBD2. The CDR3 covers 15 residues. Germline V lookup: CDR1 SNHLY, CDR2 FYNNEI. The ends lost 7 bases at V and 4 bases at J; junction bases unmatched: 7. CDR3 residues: CASTASGSNYNEQFF. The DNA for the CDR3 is TGTGCCAGCACGGCTAGCGGGAGTAATTACAATGAGCAGTTCTTC. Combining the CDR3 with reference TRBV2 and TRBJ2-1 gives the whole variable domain EPEVTQTPSHQVTQMGQEVILRCVPISNHLYFYWYRQILGQKVEFLVSFYNNEISEKSEIFDDQFSVERPDGSNFTLKIRSTKLEDSAMYFCASTASGSNYNEQFFGPGTRLTVL.

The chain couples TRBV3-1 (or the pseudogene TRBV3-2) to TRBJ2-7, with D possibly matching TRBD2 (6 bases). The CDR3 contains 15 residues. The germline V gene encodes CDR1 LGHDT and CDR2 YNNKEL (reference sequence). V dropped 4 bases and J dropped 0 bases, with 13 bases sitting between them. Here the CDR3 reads CASSPLGTYSYEQYF. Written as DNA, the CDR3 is TGTGCCAGCAGCCCACTCGGGACTTACTCCTACGAGCAGTACTTC.

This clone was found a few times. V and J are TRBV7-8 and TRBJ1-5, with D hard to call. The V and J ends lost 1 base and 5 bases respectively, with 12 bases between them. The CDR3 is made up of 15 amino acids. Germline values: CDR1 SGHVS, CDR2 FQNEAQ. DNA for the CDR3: TGTGCCAGCAGCTTAGGAGAGCAACCTTATCAGCCCCAGCATTTT. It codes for CASSLGEQPYQPQHF.

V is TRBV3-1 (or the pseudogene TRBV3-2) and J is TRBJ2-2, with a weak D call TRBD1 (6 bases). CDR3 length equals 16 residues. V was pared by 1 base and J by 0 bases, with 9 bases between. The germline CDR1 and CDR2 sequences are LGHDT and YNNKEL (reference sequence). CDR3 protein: CASSQGWTANTGELFF. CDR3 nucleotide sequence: TGTGCCAGCAGCCAAGGGTGGACAGCGAACACCGGGGAGCTGTTTTTT.

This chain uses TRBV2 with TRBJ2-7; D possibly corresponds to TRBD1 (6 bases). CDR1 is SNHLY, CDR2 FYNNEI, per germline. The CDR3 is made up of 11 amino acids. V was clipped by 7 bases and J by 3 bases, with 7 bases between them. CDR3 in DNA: TGTGCCAGCACAGGGGACTACGAGCAGTACTTC. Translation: CASTGDYEQYF.

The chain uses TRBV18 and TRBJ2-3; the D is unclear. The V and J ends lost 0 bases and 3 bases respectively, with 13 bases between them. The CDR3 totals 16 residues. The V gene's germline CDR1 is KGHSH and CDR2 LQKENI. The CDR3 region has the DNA TGTGCCAGCTCACCACCCTCCCGAGCTCATACAGATACGCAGTATTTT. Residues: CASSPPSRAHTDTQYF. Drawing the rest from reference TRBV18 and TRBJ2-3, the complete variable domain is NAGVMQNPRHLVRRRGQEARLRCSPMKGHSHVYWYRQLPEEGLKFMVYLQKENIIDESGMPKERFSAEFPKEGPSILRIQQVVRGDSAAYFCASSPPSRAHTDTQYFGPGTRLTVL.

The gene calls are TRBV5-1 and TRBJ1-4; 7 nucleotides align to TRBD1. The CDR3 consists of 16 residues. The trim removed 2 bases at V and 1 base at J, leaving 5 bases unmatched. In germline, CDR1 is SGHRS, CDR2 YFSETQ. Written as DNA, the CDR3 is TGCGCCAGCAGCTTAAACTACAGGGGAACTAATGAAAAACTGTTTTTT. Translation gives CASSLNYRGTNEKLFF. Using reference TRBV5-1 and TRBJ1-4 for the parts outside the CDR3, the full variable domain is KAGVTQTPRYLIKTRGQQVTLSCSPISGHRSVSWYQQTPGQGLQFLFEYFSETQRNKGNFPGRFSGRQFSNSRSEMNVSTLELGDSALYLCASSLNYRGTNEKLFFGSGTQLSVL.

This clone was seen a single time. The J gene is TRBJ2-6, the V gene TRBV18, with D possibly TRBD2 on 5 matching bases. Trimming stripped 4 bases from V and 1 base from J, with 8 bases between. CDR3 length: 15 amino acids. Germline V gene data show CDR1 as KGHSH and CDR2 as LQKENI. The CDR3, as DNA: TGTGCCAGCTCACTCGCGGGTTCTGGGGCCAACGTCCTGACTTTC. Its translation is CASSLAGSGANVLTF. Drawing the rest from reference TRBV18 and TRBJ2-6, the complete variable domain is NAGVMQNPRHLVRRRGQEARLRCSPMKGHSHVYWYRQLPEEGLKFMVYLQKENIIDESGMPKERFSAEFPKEGPSILRIQQVVRGDSAAYFCASSLAGSGANVLTFGAGSRLTVL.

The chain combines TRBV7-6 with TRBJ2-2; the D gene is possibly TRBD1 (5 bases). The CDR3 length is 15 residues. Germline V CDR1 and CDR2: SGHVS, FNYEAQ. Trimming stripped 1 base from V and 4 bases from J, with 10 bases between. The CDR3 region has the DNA TGTGCCAGCAGCTTAGTGCAGGGCAGCACCGGGGAGCTGTTTTTT. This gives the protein CASSLVQGSTGELFF.

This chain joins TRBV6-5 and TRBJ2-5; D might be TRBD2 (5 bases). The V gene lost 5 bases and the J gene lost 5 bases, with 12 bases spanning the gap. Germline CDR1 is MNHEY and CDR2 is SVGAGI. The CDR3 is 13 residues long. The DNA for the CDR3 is TGTGCCAGCAGTATGAGGGCGCGGGAGACCCAGTACTTC. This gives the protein CASSMRARETQYF.

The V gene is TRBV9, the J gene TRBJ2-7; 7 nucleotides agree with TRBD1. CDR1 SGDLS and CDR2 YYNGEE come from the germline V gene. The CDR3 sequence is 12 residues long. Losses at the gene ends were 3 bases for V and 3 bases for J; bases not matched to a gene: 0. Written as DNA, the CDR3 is TGTGCCAGCAGCGGGGACAGCTACGAGCAGTACTTC. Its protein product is CASSGDSYEQYF.

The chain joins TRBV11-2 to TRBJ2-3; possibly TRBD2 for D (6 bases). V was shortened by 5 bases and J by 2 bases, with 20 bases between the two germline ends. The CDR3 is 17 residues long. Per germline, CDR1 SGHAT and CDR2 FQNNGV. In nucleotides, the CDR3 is TGTGCCAGCAGCCCGAATATGCCGAGCGGGTTCACAGATACGCAGTATTTT. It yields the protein CASSPNMPSGFTDTQYF.

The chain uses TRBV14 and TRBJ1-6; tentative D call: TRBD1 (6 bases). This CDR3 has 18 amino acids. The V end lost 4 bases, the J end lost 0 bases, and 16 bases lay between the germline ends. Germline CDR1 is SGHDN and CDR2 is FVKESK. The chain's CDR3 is CASSRGTTQGSYNSPLHF. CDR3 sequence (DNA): TGTGCCAGCAGCCGAGGGACAACACAGGGCTCCTATAATTCACCCCTCCACTTT.